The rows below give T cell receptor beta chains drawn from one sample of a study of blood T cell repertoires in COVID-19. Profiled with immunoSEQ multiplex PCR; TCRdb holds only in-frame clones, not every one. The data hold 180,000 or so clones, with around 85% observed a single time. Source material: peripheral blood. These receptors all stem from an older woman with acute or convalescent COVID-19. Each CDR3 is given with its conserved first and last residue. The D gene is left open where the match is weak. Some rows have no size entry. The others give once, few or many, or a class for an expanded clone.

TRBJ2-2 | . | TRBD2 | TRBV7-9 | TGTGCCAGCAGCCTCCCAAGCGGGAGAGAAACCGGGGAGCTGTTTTTT | CASSLPSGRETGELFF
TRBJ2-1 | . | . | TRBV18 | TGTGCCAGCTCACCAGGACAACCTTACAATGAGCAGTTCTTC | CASSPGQPYNEQFF
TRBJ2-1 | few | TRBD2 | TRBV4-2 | TGTGCCAGCAGCCGCCCTAGCGGAGACTACAATGAGCAGTTCTTC | CASSRPSGDYNEQFF
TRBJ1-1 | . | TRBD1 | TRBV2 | TGTGCCAGTGGGGACAGGGTGAACACTGAAGCTTTCTTT | CASGDRVNTEAFF
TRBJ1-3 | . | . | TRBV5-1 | TGCGCCAGCAGGAAAGGAGGCACCTCGGACACCATATATTTT | CASRKGGTSDTIYF
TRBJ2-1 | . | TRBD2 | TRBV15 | TGTGCCACCAGCAGAGAGGGGACTAGCGGGAGTACCGATGAGCAGTTCTTC | CATSREGTSGSTDEQFF
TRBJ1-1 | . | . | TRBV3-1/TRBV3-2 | TGTGCCAGCAGCCAAGGTCCCGGGAACACTGAAGCTTTCTTT | CASSQGPGNTEAFF
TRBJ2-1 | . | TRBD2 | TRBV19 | TGTGCCAGTAGTATAGCAACTAGCGGGACGGGACGGCAGTTCTTC | CASSIATSGTGRQFF
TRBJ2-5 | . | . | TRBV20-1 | TGCAGTGCAACCAGAAAAGAGACCCAGTACTTC | CSATRKETQYF
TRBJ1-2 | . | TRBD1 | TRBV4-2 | TGTGCCAGCAGCCCGGACAGGGAAGGCGGTGGCTACACCTTC | CASSPDREGGGYTF
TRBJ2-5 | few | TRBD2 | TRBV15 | TGTGCCACCAGCAGACTTAGCGGGAGGGCCGCCGAGACCCAGTACTTC | CATSRLSGRAAETQYF